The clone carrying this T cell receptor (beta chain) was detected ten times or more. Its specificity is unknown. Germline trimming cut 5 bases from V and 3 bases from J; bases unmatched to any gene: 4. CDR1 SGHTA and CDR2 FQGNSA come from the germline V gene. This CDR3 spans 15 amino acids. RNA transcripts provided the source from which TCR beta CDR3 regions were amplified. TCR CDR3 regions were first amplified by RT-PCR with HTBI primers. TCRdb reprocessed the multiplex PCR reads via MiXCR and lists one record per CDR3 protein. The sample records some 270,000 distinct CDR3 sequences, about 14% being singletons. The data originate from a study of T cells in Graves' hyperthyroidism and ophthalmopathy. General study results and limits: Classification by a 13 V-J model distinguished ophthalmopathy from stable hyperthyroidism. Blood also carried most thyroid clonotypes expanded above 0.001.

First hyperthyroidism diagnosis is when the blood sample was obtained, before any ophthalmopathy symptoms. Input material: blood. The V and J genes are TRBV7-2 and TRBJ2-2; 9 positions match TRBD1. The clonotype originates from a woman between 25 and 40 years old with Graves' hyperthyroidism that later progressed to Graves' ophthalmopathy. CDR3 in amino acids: CASSQDRGYTGELFF. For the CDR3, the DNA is TGTGCCAGCAGCCAAGACAGGGGGTACACCGGGGAGCTGTTTTTT.